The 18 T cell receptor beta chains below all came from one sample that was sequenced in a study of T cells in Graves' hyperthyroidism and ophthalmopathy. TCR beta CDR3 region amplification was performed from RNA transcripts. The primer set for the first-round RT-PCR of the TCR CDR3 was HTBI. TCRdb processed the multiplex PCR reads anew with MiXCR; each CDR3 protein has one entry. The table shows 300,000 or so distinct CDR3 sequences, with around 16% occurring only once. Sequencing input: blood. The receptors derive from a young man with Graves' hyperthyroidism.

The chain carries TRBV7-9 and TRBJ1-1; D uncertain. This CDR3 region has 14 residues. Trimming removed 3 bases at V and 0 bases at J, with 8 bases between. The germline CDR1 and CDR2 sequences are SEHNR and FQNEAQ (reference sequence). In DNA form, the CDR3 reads TGTGCCAGCAGCTTGGGCAACATGAACACTGAAGCTTTCTTT. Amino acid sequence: CASSLGNMNTEAFF.

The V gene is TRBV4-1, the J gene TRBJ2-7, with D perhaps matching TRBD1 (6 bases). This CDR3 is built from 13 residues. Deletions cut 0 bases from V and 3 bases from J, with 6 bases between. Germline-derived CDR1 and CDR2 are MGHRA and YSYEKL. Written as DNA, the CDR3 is TGCGCCAGCAGCCAAGAGGACAGCTACGAGCAGTACTTC. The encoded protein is CASSQEDSYEQYF.

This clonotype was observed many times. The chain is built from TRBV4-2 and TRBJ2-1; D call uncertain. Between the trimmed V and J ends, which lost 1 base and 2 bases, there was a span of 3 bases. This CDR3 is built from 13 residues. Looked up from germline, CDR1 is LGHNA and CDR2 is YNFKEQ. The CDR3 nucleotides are TGTGCCAGCAGCCAAGCAACCTACAATGAGCAGTTCTTC. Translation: CASSQATYNEQFF.

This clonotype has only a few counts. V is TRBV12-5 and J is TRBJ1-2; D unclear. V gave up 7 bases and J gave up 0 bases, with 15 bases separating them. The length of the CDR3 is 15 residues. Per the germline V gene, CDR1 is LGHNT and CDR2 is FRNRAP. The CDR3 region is CASAMGSWSNYGYTF. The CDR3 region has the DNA TGTGCTAGTGCCATGGGATCATGGTCTAACTATGGCTACACCTTC.

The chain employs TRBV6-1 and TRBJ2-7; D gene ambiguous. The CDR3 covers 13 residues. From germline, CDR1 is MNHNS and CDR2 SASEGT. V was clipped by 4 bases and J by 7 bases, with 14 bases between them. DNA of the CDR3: TGTGCCAGCAGTGGTACACAGTACGCGGAGCAGTACTTC. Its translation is CASSGTQYAEQYF.

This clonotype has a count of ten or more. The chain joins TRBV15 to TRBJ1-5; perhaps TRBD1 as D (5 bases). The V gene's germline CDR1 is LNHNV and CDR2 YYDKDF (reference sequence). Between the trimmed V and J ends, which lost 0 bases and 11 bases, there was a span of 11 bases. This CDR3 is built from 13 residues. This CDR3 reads CATSRETSGAQHF. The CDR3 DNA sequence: TGTGCCACCAGCAGAGAGACCTCGGGGGCCCAGCATTTT.

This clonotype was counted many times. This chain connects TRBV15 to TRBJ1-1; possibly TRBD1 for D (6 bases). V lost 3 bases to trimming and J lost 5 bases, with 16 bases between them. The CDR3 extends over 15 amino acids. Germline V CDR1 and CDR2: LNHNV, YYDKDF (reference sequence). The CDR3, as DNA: TGTGCCACCAGCAGGAAAGGGACAACCGGGACTGAAGCTTTCTTT. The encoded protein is CATSRKGTTGTEAFF.

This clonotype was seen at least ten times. The CDR3 loop reads CASRTGVGEQFF. The CDR3 bases are TGTGCCAGCAGAACCGGGGTTGGTGAGCAGTTCTTC. V usage is TRBV12-3 or TRBV12-4 and J usage is TRBJ2-1; weak D call: TRBD2 (5 bases). The ends were cut back, 6 bases at V and 9 bases at J, with 12 bases in the middle. The length of the CDR3 is 12 residues.

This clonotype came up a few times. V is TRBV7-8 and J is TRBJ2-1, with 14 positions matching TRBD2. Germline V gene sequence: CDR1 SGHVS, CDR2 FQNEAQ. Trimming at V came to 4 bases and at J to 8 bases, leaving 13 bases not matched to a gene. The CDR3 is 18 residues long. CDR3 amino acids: CASSYARVPGLAGDEQFF. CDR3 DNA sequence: TGTGCCAGCAGCTACGCGCGGGTCCCGGGACTAGCGGGAGATGAGCAGTTCTTC.

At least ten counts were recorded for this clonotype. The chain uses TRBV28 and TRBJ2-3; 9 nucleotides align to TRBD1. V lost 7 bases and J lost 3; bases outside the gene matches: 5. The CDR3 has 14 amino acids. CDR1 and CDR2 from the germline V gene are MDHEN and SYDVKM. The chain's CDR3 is CASTPGQGTDTQYF. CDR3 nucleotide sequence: TGTGCCAGCACCCCGGGACAGGGAACAGATACGCAGTATTTT.

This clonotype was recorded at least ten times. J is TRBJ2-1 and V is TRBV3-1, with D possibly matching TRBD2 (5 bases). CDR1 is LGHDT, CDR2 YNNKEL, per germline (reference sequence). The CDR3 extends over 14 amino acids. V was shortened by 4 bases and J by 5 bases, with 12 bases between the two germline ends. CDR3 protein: CASSLQDLNNEQFF. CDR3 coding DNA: TGTGCCAGCAGCCTCCAGGACTTAAACAATGAGCAGTTCTTC.

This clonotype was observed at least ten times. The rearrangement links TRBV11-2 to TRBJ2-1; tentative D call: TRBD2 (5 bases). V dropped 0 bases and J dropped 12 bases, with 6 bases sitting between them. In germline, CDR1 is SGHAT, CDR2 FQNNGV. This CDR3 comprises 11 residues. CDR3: CASSLESGQFF. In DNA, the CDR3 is TGTGCCAGCAGCTTAGAGAGCGGGCAGTTCTTC.

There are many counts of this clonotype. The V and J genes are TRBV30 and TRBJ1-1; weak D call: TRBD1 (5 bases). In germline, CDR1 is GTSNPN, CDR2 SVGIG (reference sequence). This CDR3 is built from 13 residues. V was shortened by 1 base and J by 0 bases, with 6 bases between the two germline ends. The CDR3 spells CAWSGTLNTEAFF. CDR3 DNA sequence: TGTGCCTGGAGTGGGACACTGAACACTGAAGCTTTCTTT.

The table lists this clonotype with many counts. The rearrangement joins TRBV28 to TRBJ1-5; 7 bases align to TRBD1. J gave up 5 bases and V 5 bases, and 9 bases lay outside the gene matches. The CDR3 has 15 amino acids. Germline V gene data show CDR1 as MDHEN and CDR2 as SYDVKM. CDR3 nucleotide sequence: TGTGCCAGCAGTGCGCCACAGGGGAGGTATCAGCCCCAGCATTTT. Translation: CASSAPQGRYQPQHF.

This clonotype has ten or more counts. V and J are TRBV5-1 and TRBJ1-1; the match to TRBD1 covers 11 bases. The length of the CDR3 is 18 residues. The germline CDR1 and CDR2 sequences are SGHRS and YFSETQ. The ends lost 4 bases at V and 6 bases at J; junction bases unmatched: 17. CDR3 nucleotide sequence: TGCGCCAGCAGCAAACCTCCGGGACAGGGGGAGTTTTTCGCTGAAGCTTTCTTT. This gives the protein CASSKPPGQGEFFAEAFF.

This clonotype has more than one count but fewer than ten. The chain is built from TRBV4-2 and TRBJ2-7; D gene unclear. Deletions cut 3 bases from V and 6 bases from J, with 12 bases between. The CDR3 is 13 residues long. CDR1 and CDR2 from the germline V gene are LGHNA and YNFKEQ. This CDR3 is CASSHPMEPEQYF. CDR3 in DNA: TGTGCCAGCAGCCATCCTATGGAGCCCGAGCAGTACTTC.

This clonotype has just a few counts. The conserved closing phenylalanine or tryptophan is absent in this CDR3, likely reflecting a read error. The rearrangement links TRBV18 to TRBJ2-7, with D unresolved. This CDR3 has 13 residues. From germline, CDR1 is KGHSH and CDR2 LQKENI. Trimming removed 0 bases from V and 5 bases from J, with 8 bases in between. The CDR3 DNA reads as TGTGCCAGCTCACCACCGGGTGAGGACGAGCAGTACCTC. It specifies CASSPPGEDEQYL.

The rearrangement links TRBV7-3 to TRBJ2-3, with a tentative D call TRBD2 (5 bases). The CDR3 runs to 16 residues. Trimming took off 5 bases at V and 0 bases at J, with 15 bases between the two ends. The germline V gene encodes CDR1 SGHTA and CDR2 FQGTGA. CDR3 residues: CASSQNGDPSTDTQYF. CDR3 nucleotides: TGTGCCAGCAGCCAAAACGGGGATCCTAGCACAGATACGCAGTATTTT.